This T cell receptor (beta chain) is from a study of vaccination and CD4 T cells after COVID-19 (dated by TCRdb to about 2022). Background for the entire study: Convalescent patients had a positive SARS-CoV-2 result on nasal swab PCR, and of these patients, some 10 had mild disease and one had severe disease. Six males and four females were included in the convalescent cohort, with two Hispanic individuals, seven Caucasians, two Asians and one multiracial person represented. Each participant got two doses of either the Pfizer-BioNTech BNT162b2 vaccine (n=8) or the Moderna mRNA-1273 vaccine (n=2). Post-COVID blood samples were collected from convalescent patients a median of about 92 days after diagnosis, with a range of roughly 30 to 161 days. Post-vaccine blood samples were taken a median of approximately 70 days after the second vaccine dose, with a range of roughly 13 to 250 days. For stimulating the cultures, overlapping spike peptide pools were used, derived from SARS-CoV-2 as well as from the common cold coronaviruses HCoV-NL63, HCoV-OC43 and HCoV-229E. As controls, cultures received a CEFX viral epitope pool (the positive control), an HIV-1 Nef peptide pool (the negative control), or no peptide at all. In under twelve COVID-19 convalescent patients and a few infection-naive healthy vaccine recipients, researchers compared the spike-specific CD4+ TCR repertoire from before mRNA vaccination with the repertoire from after. The full study reports these points: In convalescent patients, a median 86.3% of post-vaccine SARS-CoV-2-reactive clones were detected only after vaccination, suggesting vaccine-specific priming. In convalescent patients, nearly all vaccine-specific clones (304 of 307) were found to be mono-reactive for SARS-CoV-2 spike rather than cross-reactive with common cold coronaviruses. The median number of SARS-CoV-2-reactive clonotypes rose from about 19 after infection to roughly 40 after vaccination, but the change was not significant. The number of convalescent patients in the study was relatively small, and the study did not examine early timepoints following natural infection.

This clonotype has a handful of counts. There is no known antigen for this receptor. Within one base of it there is no much larger clone, and no base qualities were kept. Libraries were made using PCR. DNA from cultured CD4+ T cells was subjected to TCR sequencing with the Oncomine TCR Beta short-read assay at the Johns Hopkins FTIC core. The QIAamp micro DNA kit was used to extract genomic DNA from the cultured CD4+ T cells. Oncomine TCR Beta libraries made from cultured CD4+ T cells were pooled using unique dual indexes and sequenced on an Illumina iSeq 100. As for how the authors treated the data: Non-productive sequences were filtered out, and CDR3s that did not start with C, did not end with F or W, or were shorter than 7 amino acids were discarded. Antigen-specific clonotypes were identified with the MANAFEST web application by comparing peptide-stimulated wells with reference and other culture wells. An FDR below 0.05, an odds ratio above 5, and a productive frequency above 0.1% in at least two of three replicate wells were required for clones to be considered positive. A clonotype was classed as cross-reactive if the clonotype showed significant expansion both in SARS-CoV-2 spike wells and in at least one common cold coronavirus spike condition. Similarity between CDR3 sequences was evaluated in R version 3.6.1 using Levenshtein distances (stringdist) and unrooted phylogenetic trees (ape). TCRdb cleaned the public reads at Q25 with fastp, built clones with MiXCR and kept in-frame beta chains. Rows with one shared CDR3 protein collapse into an entry with the most common genes and DNA. It is TCRdb's table, rather than the study itself, that gives the V and J calls and clone size. For this sample the table gives about 4,400 distinct CDR3 sequences, of which 38% were detected only once. Together, the top ten hold more than 20% of the sample.

What the treatment or condition label conveys for this sample: approximately nine-day PBMC culture with coronavirus spike peptide pools or control peptides (ViraFEST assay). The study used the ViraFEST assay, which expanded antigen-specific T cells with peptide pools and then identified expanded clonotypes by TCR sequencing. The convalescent patients' positive SARS-CoV-2 PCR tests were from March to December 2020, which was before the Alpha, Beta and Delta variants emerged in the United States. PBMCs were cultured at two million per well in IMDM supplemented with 5% human AB serum and 10 IU/ml IL-2, with approximately 9.5 ug/ml peptide pools added. On days 3 and 7, half of the culture medium was replaced with fresh IL-2-containing medium. Once the cells had been in culture for roughly 10 days, the EasySep CD4+ T cell isolation kit was used to isolate CD4+ T cells by negative selection. PBMCs were separated from whole blood using Ficoll-Paque Plus gradient centrifugation and then either used fresh or cryopreserved at -140C. Each culture condition was generally run in triplicate wells.

The CDR1 and CDR2 encoded by the germline V gene (reference sequence) are SGHNT and YYREEE. V sheds 4 bases and J sheds 0 bases, leaving 16 bases between their ends. CDR3 length: 17 amino acids, cysteine to phenylalanine. Only the CDR3 DNA is retained, 51 bases long and in frame from the first base. The receptor was isolated from a human donor who had recovered from COVID-19. The material sequenced was CD4+ T cells from blood, cultured in vitro. The V and J genes are TRBV5-4 and TRBJ2-2, with a weak D call of TRBD2 (5 bases match). Here is the DNA: TGTGCCAGCAGCCCGGATGGCCAAGCGGCGAACACCGGGGAGCTGTTTTTT. Its protein reads: CASSPDGQAANTGELFF.